These T cell receptor beta chains were read from a single sample in a study of beta chain features in type 1 diabetes. Measured with immunoSEQ multiplex PCR; TCRdb has only the in-frame clones, and not every one. The sample consists of about 330,000 clones, around 10% of them appearing once. Source material: naive CD4+ T cells from blood. These receptors all come from a woman aged 25-40 years in good health. CDR3s include the opening cysteine and the closing phenylalanine or tryptophan.

v_call	j_call	cdr3_aa
TRBV29-1	TRBJ2-6	CSVRTRLSGANVLTF
TRBV4-2	TRBJ2-5	CASSWGQSPETQYF
TRBV7-9	TRBJ2-7	CASSSTGQRYEQYF
TRBV18	TRBJ1-5	CASSPVGTGSDPQHF
TRBV29-1	TRBJ2-3	CSGLAGGTTDTQYF
TRBV9	TRBJ2-7	CASSEAYAPYEQYF
TRBV7-2	TRBJ2-2	CASSFITAGDTGELFF
TRBV7-9	TRBJ2-5	CASSPPQARLQETQYF
TRBV7-2	TRBJ2-5	CASSLSLGEAEETQYF
TRBV6-5	TRBJ2-7	CASRAGAGGYEQYF
TRBV9	TRBJ2-1	CASSVLAGGPEQFF
TRBV28	TRBJ2-1	CASRQFVYEQFF
TRBV7-3	TRBJ1-1	CASSPTGGERTEAFF
TRBV4-1	TRBJ2-1	CASSRALAAGVGFNEQFF
TRBV7-2	TRBJ2-7	CASSLYSTSGIYEQYF
TRBV19	TRBJ2-2	CASSKRDRNTGELFF
TRBV11-2	TRBJ2-1	CASSSESGRLNEQFF
TRBV28	TRBJ2-3	CASSIRTGGTDTQYF
TRBV4-3	TRBJ2-5	CASSQDSGRASLDF
TRBV28	TRBJ2-7	CASTTTGGTGYEQYF
TRBV4-3	TRBJ2-3	CASSQVLRDTDTQYF
TRBV4-1	TRBJ2-1	CASSQGRWGGSYNEQFF
TRBV30	TRBJ2-7	CAFSSGGPDEQYF
TRBV4-3	TRBJ2-7	CASSDSGTEYEQYF
TRBV5-4	TRBJ1-2	CASSMGGDSLTRGYTF
TRBV28	TRBJ2-3	CASRRLAGGGTDTQYF
TRBV13	TRBJ2-3	CASSRGLAGFLDTQYF
TRBV7-3	TRBJ2-1	CAKRQGPYNEQFF
TRBV19	TRBJ1-1	CASSNPRVLNTEAFF
TRBV11-3	TRBJ1-2	CASSSQGNYGYTF
TRBV27	TRBJ2-1	CASSFRLAGGYNEQFF
TRBV6-1	TRBJ2-3	CASTRGATDTQYF
TRBV18	TRBJ2-7	CASSPVTGGRAEQYF
TRBV28	TRBJ2-3	CASSLGLAGSTDTQYF
TRBV28	TRBJ1-5	CASRRQRNQPQHF
TRBV10-3	TRBJ2-1	CAITGTSGRFQNNEQFF
TRBV6-6	TRBJ1-4	CASSFRDTLKLFF
TRBV6-5	TRBJ2-5	CASSTQHRGQETQYF
TRBV2	TRBJ2-7	CASRAQGISYEQYF
TRBV18	TRBJ1-5	CASSPGDRGSNQPQHF
TRBV28	TRBJ2-7	CASSLRSYGSYEQYF
TRBV7-2	TRBJ1-1	CASSLVAGQRTEAFF
TRBV9	TRBJ2-1	CASSVRDRSSYNEQFF
TRBV29-1	TRBJ2-3	CSAGYGQYF
TRBV7-2	TRBJ2-7	CASSFYGGPDEQYF
TRBV19	TRBJ2-5	CASSIVGGTETQYF